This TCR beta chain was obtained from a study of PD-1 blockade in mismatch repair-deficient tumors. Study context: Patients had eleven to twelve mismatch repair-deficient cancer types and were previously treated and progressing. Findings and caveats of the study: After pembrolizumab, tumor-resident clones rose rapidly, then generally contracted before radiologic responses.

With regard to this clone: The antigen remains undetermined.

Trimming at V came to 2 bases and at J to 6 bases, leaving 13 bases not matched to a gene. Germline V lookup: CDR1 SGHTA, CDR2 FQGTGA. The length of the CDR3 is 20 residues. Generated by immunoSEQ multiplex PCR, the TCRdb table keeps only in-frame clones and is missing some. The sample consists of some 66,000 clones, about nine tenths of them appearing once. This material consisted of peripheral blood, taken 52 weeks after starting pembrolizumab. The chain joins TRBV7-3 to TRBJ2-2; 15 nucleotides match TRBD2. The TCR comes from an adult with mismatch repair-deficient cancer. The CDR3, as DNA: TGTGCCAGCAGCTTATCCCCCCCCTGGACTAGCGGGAGGGCCCCCGGGGAGCTGTTTTTT. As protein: CASSLSPPWTSGRAPGELFF.